Below, 4 T cell receptor beta chains from the same sample are listed, as sequenced in a study of control samples from healthy donors and cancer patients. Measured with immunoSEQ multiplex PCR; TCRdb has only the in-frame clones, and not every one. The sample consists of 90,000 to 150,000 clones, more than 75% of them appearing once. The specimen was blood. The receptors originated from a man under 40 in good health.

This clone was detected only once. The CDR3 coding sequence is TGTGCCAGCTCACCTGGCGGGGGCCTCAATCAGCCCCAGCATTTT. Translated, it gives CASSPGGGLNQPQHF. This chain links TRBV18 with TRBJ1-5, with a tentative D call TRBD1 (6 bases). The germline gives CDR1 KGHSH, CDR2 LQKENI. Trimming stripped 3 bases from V and 3 bases from J, with 12 bases between. The CDR3 is 15 residues long.

The chain links TRBV9 to TRBJ1-2; no clear D. The CDR3 sequence is 10 residues long. V lost 2 bases and J 6 bases, leaving 2 bases between the germline ends. Germline CDR1 and CDR2: SGDLS and YYNGEE. CDR3 nucleotide sequence: TGTGCCAGCAGCGTCGATGGCTACACCTTC. Amino acid sequence: CASSVDGYTF.

The chain carries TRBV4-1 and TRBJ1-1, with TRBD1 matching 10 bases. The junction had 4 bases not matched to a gene; V was cut back by 0 bases and J by 6 bases. The CDR3 sequence is 15 residues long. The germline V gene has CDR1 MGHRA and CDR2 YSYEKL. Written as DNA, the CDR3 is TGCGCCAGCAGCCAAGAGACAGGGGGCTTCTCTGAAGCTTTCTTT. Translating it yields CASSQETGGFSEAFF.

J is TRBJ1-3 and V is TRBV15; no firm D call. This CDR3 is built from 13 residues. Looked up from germline, CDR1 is LNHNV and CDR2 is YYDKDF (reference sequence). With 6 bases removed from V and 2 bases from J, the gap between germline ends came to 8 bases. In nucleotides, the CDR3 is TGTGCCACCAGGAGACAAGCTGGAAACACCATATATTTT. Translation: CATRRQAGNTIYF.